This is a list of T cell receptor beta chains from one sample in a study of CD8 T cells in cerebrospinal fluid in Alzheimer's disease. TCRdb reprocessed the 10x single-cell sequencing reads and stores each CDR3 protein as one record, lacking DNA. Its listing shows hundreds of distinct CDR3 sequences. Sequenced sample: cerebrospinal fluid. The source of these receptors is a human donor with Parkinson's disease. The CDR3 runs from the conserved cysteine through the conserved F or W. Size values are once, few and many counts, or a class for expanded clones, and some rows have none.

clone size | J gene | V gene | CDR3 protein
large | TRBJ2-7 | TRBV6-2/TRBV6-3 | CASSYSSGPYEQYF
large | TRBJ2-1 | TRBV11-2 | CASSLAGTSFYNEQFF
- | TRBJ2-7 | TRBV5-3 | CARSPRDREYEQYF
- | TRBJ1-6 | TRBV15 | CATSPEGGPTRNSPLHF
medium-sized | TRBJ1-1 | TRBV6-5 | CASSWGPSTEAFF
large | TRBJ2-5 | TRBV9 | CASSVVTGQGTQYF
large | TRBJ1-1 | TRBV6-6 | CASSYSRTGGFYTEAFF
large | TRBJ1-1 | TRBV7-2 | CASSSQTVNTEAFF
medium-sized | TRBJ1-5 | TRBV13 | CASSPGQVSNQPQHF
medium-sized | TRBJ2-3 | TRBV29-1 | CSVEEAAGDTQYF
large | TRBJ2-7 | TRBV20-1 | CSARGGGQESSYEQYF
medium-sized | TRBJ1-2 | TRBV7-9 | CASSPGGSLGYGYTF
medium-sized | TRBJ2-3 | TRBV20-1 | CSARLAGVRTDTQYF
large | TRBJ2-3 | TRBV3-1 | CASSSRRDRTDTQYF
medium-sized | TRBJ2-5 | TRBV7-2 | CASSLTDLQETQYF
large | TRBJ1-6 | TRBV10-3 | CAIRQGIDNSPLHF
large | TRBJ1-1 | TRBV20-1 | CSPEGVNTEAFF
medium-sized | TRBJ1-1 | TRBV5-1 | CASSPRAPGQTNTEAFF
- | TRBJ1-1 | TRBV19 | CASRRDRGAANTEAFF
medium-sized | TRBJ2-6 | TRBV27 | CASSFYTPGQWSPSGANVLTF
medium-sized | TRBJ1-5 | TRBV5-8 | CASSRGQGRNQPQHF
large | TRBJ1-1 | TRBV20-1 | CSARSGRLDTEAFF
large | TRBJ2-3 | TRBV13 | CASIEAGGPTDTQYF
large | TRBJ1-1 | TRBV4-3 | CASSQGGNTEAFF
medium-sized | TRBJ2-7 | TRBV5-4 | CASSDQTGYYEQYF
- | TRBJ2-5 | TRBV6-2/TRBV6-3 | CASSFTPGQIYQETQYF
medium-sized | TRBJ1-4 | TRBV29-1 | CSAAPDGSTNEKLFF
medium-sized | TRBJ2-7 | TRBV6-2/TRBV6-3 | CASSYGMGAPYEQYF
large | TRBJ1-1 | TRBV18 | CASSPGHTNTEAFF